This is a list of T cell receptor beta chains from one sample in a study of response to subunit inactivated influenza vaccine. Via MiXCR, TCRdb re-called the RT-PCR reads, giving one row per CDR3 protein. The sample lists 600,000 to 850,000 distinct CDR3 sequences, approximately 14% occurring once. The material was PBMCs from blood, obtained roughly 15 days before vaccination. The origin of the receptors is a man in his fifties or sixties who received an inactivated influenza vaccine. Both conserved end residues are part of each CDR3. D genes are given only for firm matches. Clone sizes are given selectively: once, few, many, or a class where the clone is expanded.

TRBJ2-1,TRBV5-1,TRBD2,few,CASSSPDSGALNEQFF,TGCGCCAGCAGCTCCCCGGATAGCGGGGCCTTAAATGAGCAGTTCTTC
TRBJ1-6,TRBV3-1,TRBD1,few,CASSWGQADNSPLHF,TGTGCCAGCAGCTGGGGACAGGCTGATAATTCACCCCTCCACTTT
TRBJ2-7,TRBV20-1,-,few,CSAMSGEQSYEQYF,TGCAGTGCTATGTCGGGGGAACAATCCTACGAGCAGTACTTC
TRBJ2-1,TRBV6-2/TRBV6-3,TRBD1,few,CASNPDRGPNEQFF,TGTGCCAGCAACCCGGACAGGGGGCCAAATGAGCAGTTCTTC
TRBJ1-4,TRBV20-1,TRBD1,few,CSAAQGAQGEKLFF,TGCAGTGCCGCGCAGGGGGCGCAGGGTGAAAAACTGTTTTTT
TRBJ1-1,TRBV20-1,-,-,CSARDSGLYTEAFF,TGCAGTGCTAGAGATTCGGGACTTTACACTGAAGCTTTCTTT
TRBJ2-3,TRBV4-3,-,few,CASSQGVGDPTDTQYF,TGCGCCAGCAGCCAAGGTGTCGGGGACCCCACAGATACGCAGTATTTT
TRBJ2-2,TRBV14,-,many,CASSQVFGSGATGELFF,TGTGCCAGCAGCCAAGTTTTTGGTAGCGGAGCCACCGGGGAGCTGTTTTTT
TRBJ2-2,TRBV15,TRBD1,-,CATSRGSTGGFSGELFF,TGTGCCACCAGCAGAGGGTCGACAGGGGGATTCTCCGGGGAGCTGTTTTTT
TRBJ2-1,TRBV29-1,-,many,CSVVRSNEQFF,TGCAGCGTTGTTAGGTCCAATGAGCAGTTCTTC
TRBJ2-7,TRBV5-1,-,few,CASSLETGLRQYF,TGCGCCAGCAGCTTGGAAACAGGGTTGAGGCAGTACTTC
TRBJ2-1,TRBV12-3/TRBV12-4,TRBD1,many,CASRRGQGNYNEQFF,TGTGCCAGCAGGCGGGGACAGGGTAACTACAATGAGCAGTTCTTC
TRBJ2-1,TRBV3-1,-,-,CASSQSYETYNEQFF,TGTGCCAGCAGCCAATCCTACGAAACTTACAATGAGCAGTTCTTC
TRBJ1-1,TRBV28,-,many,CASSSPPLGMNTEAFF,TGTGCCAGCAGTTCCCCCCCCCTGGGAATGAACACTGAAGCTTTCTTT
TRBJ2-1,TRBV7-8,-,-,CASSYNAYNEQFF,TGTGCCAGCAGCTATAATGCCTACAATGAGCAGTTCTTC
TRBJ2-3,TRBV20-1,TRBD1,-,CSANQGAGDTQYF,TGCAGTGCTAACCAGGGGGCAGGGGATACGCAGTATTTT
TRBJ2-4,TRBV5-6,TRBD1,-,CASSPDPGTGRNIQYF,TGTGCCAGCAGCCCGGACCCCGGGACAGGGCGAAACATTCAGTACTTC
TRBJ1-1,TRBV28,TRBD1,many,CASSRTGGAFF,TGTGCCAGCAGCAGGACAGGGGGAGCTTTCTTT
TRBJ2-7,TRBV10-3,-,few,CARRGAVKTYEQYF,TGTGCCCGCCGCGGGGCAGTAAAAACCTACGAGCAGTACTTC
TRBJ2-7,TRBV20-1,TRBD1,few,CSAKRDRGEAEQYF,TGCAGTGCTAAAAGAGACAGGGGAGAAGCCGAGCAGTACTTC
TRBJ1-1,TRBV9,-,-,CASSPVLGARAFF,TGTGCCAGCAGCCCCGTCCTTGGTGCACGGGCTTTCTTT
TRBJ1-2,TRBV29-1,-,few,CSVVTRPDGYTF,TGCAGCGTCGTAACCAGACCTGATGGCTACACCTTC
TRBJ2-7,TRBV20-1,-,-,CSARFNMGAEQYF,TGCAGTGCTAGATTTAATATGGGGGCCGAGCAGTACTTC
TRBJ1-1,TRBV4-2,TRBD1,few,CASSQDVPGGSGGTEAFF,TGTGCCAGCAGCCAAGATGTCCCAGGGGGAAGCGGGGGAACTGAAGCTTTCTTT
TRBJ1-5,TRBV7-9,TRBD1,-,CASSLVGTEGWTQPQHF,TGTGCCAGCAGCTTAGTTGGGACAGAAGGTTGGACCCAGCCCCAGCATTTT
TRBJ1-2,TRBV29-1,TRBD1,few,CSVGQGANYGYTF,TGCAGCGTTGGACAGGGGGCCAACTATGGCTACACCTTC
TRBJ2-7,TRBV28,TRBD2,few,CASCLAGGVDEQYF,TGTGCCAGCTGCCTAGCGGGGGGCGTCGACGAGCAGTACTTC
TRBJ2-2,TRBV10-3,-,-,CAISAKSTGELFF,TGTGCCATCAGTGCGAAGTCCACCGGGGAGCTGTTTTTT
TRBJ2-3,TRBV5-6,TRBD2,few,CASSLRLAGPTDTQYF,TGTGCCAGCAGCTTGCGCCTAGCGGGCCCCACAGATACGCAGTATTTT
TRBJ1-1,TRBV6-1,TRBD1,-,CASSEQGIRTEAFF,TGTGCCAGCAGCGAACAGGGGATACGAACTGAAGCTTTCTTT
TRBJ2-2,TRBV20-1,TRBD2,many,CSAKGRGVTGELFF,TGCAGTGCTAAAGGGCGGGGGGTCACCGGGGAGCTGTTTTTT
TRBJ1-3,TRBV10-3,-,-,CAISDQHRSGNTIYF,TGTGCCATCAGTGACCAGCACCGGTCTGGAAACACCATATATTTT
TRBJ2-5,TRBV4-3,-,few,CASSQARGSAETQYF,TGCGCCAGCAGCCAAGCAAGGGGCTCAGCCGAGACCCAGTACTTC
TRBJ2-3,TRBV7-3,-,-,CASSFGQFSTDTQYF,TGTGCCAGCAGCTTTGGACAGTTTAGCACAGATACGCAGTATTTT
TRBJ2-5,TRBV11-3,TRBD2,once,CASSLSGTSGSTETQYF,TGTGCCAGCAGCTTATCAGGGACTAGCGGGAGTACCGAGACCCAGTACTTC
TRBJ2-3,TRBV15,TRBD1,few,CATSRGQASTDTQYF,TGTGCCACCAGCAGGGGACAGGCTAGCACAGATACGCAGTATTTT
TRBJ2-3,TRBV5-6,-,-,CASSLEGTVDTQYF,TGTGCCAGCAGCTTGGAAGGGACGGTGGATACGCAGTATTTT
TRBJ2-2,TRBV7-2,TRBD2,-,CASSPRLAITGELFF,TGTGCCAGCAGCCCAAGACTAGCGATCACCGGGGAGCTGTTTTTT
TRBJ2-1,TRBV10-3,TRBD1,many,CAIRQGPVSGEQFF,TGTGCCATAAGACAGGGGCCGGTTTCAGGTGAGCAGTTCTTC
TRBJ2-7,TRBV20-1,-,few,CSARDGDREQYF,TGCAGTGCTAGAGATGGCGACAGGGAGCAGTACTTC
TRBJ2-5,TRBV12-3/TRBV12-4,-,many,CASSPMDRQETQYF,TGTGCCAGCAGTCCCATGGACAGACAAGAGACCCAGTACTTC
TRBJ2-2,TRBV9,-,once,CASSVEGVLNTGELFF,TGTGCCAGCAGCGTAGAAGGGGTCCTCAACACCGGGGAGCTGTTTTTT
TRBJ1-2,TRBV12-3/TRBV12-4,-,few,CASSPLAIGGNGYTF,TGTGCCAGCAGCCCACTGGCGATCGGGGGAAATGGCTACACCTTC
TRBJ2-7,TRBV5-1,TRBD2,-,CASSSSSGSYYEQYF,TGCGCCAGCAGCTCCTCAAGCGGGAGTTATTACGAGCAGTACTTC
TRBJ2-3,TRBV4-1,-,-,CASSQDDTVGDTQYF,TGCGCCAGCAGCCAAGATGATACAGTTGGAGATACGCAGTATTTT
TRBJ1-4,TRBV20-1,-,-,CSARGLLNEKLFF,TGCAGTGCTAGGGGACTGCTGAATGAAAAACTGTTTTTT
TRBJ2-6,TRBV6-2/TRBV6-3,-,-,CASSYSTGLSSGANVLTF,TGTGCCAGCAGTTACTCGACGGGTTTATCCTCTGGGGCCAACGTCCTGACTTTC
TRBJ2-3,TRBV28,-,many,CASLGPNTDTQYF,TGTGCCAGTCTCGGGCCCAACACAGATACGCAGTATTTT
TRBJ2-7,TRBV20-1,TRBD1,-,CSASRQGAAYEQYF,TGCAGTGCTAGCCGACAGGGGGCGGCCTACGAGCAGTACTTC
TRBJ1-4,TRBV5-4,TRBD1,few,CASSLLGTGREKLFF,TGTGCCAGCAGCTTGCTTGGGACAGGGCGCGAAAAACTGTTTTTT
TRBJ2-7,TRBV20-1,TRBD2,once,CSALLAGYEQYF,TGCAGTGCTCTACTAGCGGGCTACGAGCAGTACTTC
TRBJ2-1,TRBV7-3,TRBD2,-,CASSLTLAGGNEQFF,TGTGCCAGCAGCTTAACACTAGCGGGAGGCAATGAGCAGTTCTTC
TRBJ2-6,TRBV5-6,TRBD1,-,CASSQRTGFGANVLTF,TGTGCCAGCAGCCAACGGACAGGGTTCGGGGCCAACGTCCTGACTTTC
TRBJ2-3,TRBV29-1,-,many,CSVKGKVTDTQYF,TGCAGCGTTAAGGGTAAAGTCACAGATACGCAGTATTTT
TRBJ2-2,TRBV6-6,-,many,CAIRVTNTGELFF,TGTGCCATCAGGGTGACTAACACCGGGGAGCTGTTTTTT